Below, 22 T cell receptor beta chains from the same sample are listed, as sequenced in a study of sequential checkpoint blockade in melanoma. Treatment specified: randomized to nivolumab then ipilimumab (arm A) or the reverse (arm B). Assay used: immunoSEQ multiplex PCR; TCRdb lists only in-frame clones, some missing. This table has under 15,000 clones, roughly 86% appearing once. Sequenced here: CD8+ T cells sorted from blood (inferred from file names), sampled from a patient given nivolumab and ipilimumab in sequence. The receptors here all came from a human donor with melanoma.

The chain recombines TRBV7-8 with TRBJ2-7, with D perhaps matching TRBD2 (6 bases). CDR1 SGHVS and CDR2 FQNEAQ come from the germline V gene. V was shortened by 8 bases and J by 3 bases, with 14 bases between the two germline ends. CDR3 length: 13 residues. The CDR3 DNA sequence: TGTGCCAGCGAACCGGGACTGAGCTACGAGCAGTACTTC. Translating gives CASEPGLSYEQYF.

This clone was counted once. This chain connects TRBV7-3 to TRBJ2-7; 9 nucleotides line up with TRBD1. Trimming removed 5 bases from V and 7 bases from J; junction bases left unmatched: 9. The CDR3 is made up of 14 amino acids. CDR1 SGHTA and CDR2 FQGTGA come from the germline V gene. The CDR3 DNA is TGTGCCAGCAGCGCCGCGACAGGGGGGTGGGAGCAGTACTTC. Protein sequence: CASSAATGGWEQYF.

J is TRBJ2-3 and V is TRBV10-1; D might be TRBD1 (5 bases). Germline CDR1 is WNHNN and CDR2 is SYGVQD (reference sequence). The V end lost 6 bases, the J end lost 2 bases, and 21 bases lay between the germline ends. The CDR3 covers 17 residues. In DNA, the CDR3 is TGCGCCAGCAGCACCACACAGGCTACGCTGGCCACAGATACGCAGTATTTT. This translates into CASSTTQATLATDTQYF.

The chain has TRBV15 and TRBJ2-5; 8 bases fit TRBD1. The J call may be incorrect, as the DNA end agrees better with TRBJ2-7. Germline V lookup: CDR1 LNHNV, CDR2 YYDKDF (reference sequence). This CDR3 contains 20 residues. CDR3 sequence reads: CATSRDEVGTGSQMFYEQYF. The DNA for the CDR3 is TGTGCCACCAGCAGAGATGAGGTAGGGACAGGAAGTCAAATGTTCTACGAGCAGTACTTC.

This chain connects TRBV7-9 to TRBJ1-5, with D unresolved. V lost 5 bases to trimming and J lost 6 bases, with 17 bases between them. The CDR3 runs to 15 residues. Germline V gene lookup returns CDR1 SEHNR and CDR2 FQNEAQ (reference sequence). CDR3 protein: CASSNSGQAGQPQHF. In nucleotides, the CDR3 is TGTGCCAGCAGCAATAGTGGGCAGGCGGGTCAGCCCCAGCATTTT.

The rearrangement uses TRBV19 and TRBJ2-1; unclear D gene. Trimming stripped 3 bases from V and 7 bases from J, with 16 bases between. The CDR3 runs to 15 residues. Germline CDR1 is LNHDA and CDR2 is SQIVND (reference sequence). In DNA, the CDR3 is TGTGCCAGTAGTATTTCCAGGTCCCCGGCGAATGAGCAGTTCTTC. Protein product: CASSISRSPANEQFF.

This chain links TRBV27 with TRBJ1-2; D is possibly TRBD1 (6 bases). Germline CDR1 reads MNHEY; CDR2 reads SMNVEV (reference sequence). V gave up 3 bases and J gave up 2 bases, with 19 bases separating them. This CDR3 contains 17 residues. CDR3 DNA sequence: TGTGCCAGCAGTTTCTTCACGACAGGCCTAATAAACTATGGCTACACCTTC. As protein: CASSFFTTGLINYGYTF.

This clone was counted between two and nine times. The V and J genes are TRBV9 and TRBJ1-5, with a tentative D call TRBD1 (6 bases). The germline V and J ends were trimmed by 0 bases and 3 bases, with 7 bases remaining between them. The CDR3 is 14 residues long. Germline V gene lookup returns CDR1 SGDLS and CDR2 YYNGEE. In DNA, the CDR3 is TGTGCCAGCAGCGTAGGGGGGCCCAATCAGCCCCAGCATTTT. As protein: CASSVGGPNQPQHF.

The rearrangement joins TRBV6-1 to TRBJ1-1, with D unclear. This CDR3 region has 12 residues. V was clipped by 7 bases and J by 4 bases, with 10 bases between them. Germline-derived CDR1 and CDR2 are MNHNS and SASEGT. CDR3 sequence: CASNREGTEAFF. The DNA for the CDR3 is TGTGCCAGCAATAGAGAGGGCACTGAAGCTTTCTTT.

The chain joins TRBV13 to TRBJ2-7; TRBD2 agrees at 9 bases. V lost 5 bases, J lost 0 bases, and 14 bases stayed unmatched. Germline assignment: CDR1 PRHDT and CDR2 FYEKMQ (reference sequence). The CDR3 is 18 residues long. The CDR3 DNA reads TGTGCCAGCAGCCCGGCCCTAGCGGGGATAGCGAGCTCCTACGAGCAGTACTTC. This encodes CASSPALAGIASSYEQYF.

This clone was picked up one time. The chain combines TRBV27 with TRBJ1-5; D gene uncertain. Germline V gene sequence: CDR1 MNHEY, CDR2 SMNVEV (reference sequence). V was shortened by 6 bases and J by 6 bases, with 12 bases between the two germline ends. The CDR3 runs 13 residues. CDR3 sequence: CASSPTWAQPQHF. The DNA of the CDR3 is TGTGCCAGCAGCCCGACCTGGGCTCAGCCCCAGCATTTT.

CDR3 protein: CASSFMGSGSYEQYF. DNA for the CDR3: TGTGCCAGCAGCTTTATGGGTTCAGGGTCCTACGAGCAGTACTTC. The chain recombines TRBV5-5 with TRBJ2-7; D is perhaps TRBD1 (5 bases). CDR1 and CDR2 (germline): SGHKS, YYEKEE (reference sequence). Trimming removed 2 bases at V and 1 base at J, with 13 bases between. The CDR3 runs to 15 residues.

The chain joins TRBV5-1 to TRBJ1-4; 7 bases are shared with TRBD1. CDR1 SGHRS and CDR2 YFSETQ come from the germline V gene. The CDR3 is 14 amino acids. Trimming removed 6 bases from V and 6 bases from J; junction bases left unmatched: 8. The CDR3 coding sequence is TGCGCCAGCAAGGCTAGGGGGCCTGATGAAAAACTGTTTTTT. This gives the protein CASKARGPDEKLFF.

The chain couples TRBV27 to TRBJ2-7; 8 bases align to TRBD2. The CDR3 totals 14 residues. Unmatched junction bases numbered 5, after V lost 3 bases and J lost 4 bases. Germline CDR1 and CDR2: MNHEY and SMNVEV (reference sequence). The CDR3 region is CASSFGGLGYEQYF. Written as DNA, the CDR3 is TGTGCCAGCAGTTTTGGGGGACTAGGGTACGAGCAGTACTTC.

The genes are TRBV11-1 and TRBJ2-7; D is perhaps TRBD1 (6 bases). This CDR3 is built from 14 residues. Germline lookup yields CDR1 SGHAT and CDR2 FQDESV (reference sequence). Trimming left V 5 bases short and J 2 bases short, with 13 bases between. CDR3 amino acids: CASSQTGRPYEQYF. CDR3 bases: TGTGCCAGCAGCCAAACAGGGCGCCCCTACGAGCAGTACTTC.

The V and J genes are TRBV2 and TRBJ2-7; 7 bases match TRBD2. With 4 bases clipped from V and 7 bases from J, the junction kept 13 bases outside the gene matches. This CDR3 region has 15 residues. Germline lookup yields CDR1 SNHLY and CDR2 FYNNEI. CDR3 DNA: TGTGCCAGCAGTGCCCTCCGGGACTACCTGTGGGAGCAGTACTTC. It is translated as CASSALRDYLWEQYF.

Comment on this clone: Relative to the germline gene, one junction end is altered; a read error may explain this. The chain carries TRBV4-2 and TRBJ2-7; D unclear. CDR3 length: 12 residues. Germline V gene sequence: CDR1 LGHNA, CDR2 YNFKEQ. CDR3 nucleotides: TGTGCCAGCAGCCCCGGGTCCGAACGCTTAATGTTC. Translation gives CASSPGSERLMF.

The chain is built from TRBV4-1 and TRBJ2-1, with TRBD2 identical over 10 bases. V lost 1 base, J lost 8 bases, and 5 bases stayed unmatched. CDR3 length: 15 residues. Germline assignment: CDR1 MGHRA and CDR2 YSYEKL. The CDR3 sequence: CASSQGAGGPDEQFF. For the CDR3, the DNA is TGCGCCAGCAGCCAAGGAGCGGGGGGGCCCGATGAGCAGTTCTTC.

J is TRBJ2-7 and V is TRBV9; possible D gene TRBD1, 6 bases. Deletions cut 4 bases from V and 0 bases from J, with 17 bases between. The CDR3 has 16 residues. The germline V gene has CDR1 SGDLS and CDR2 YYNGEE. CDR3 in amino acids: CASSPAIGQSSYEQYF. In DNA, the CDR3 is TGTGCCAGCAGCCCGGCCATAGGACAGAGCTCCTACGAGCAGTACTTC.

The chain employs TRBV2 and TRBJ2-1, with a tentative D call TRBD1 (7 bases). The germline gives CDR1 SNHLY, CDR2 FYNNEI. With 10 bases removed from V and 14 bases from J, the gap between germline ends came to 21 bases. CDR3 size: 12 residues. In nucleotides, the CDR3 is TGTGCCAACGCCCTCCGGACAGGAGGGAAGTTCTTC. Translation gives CANALRTGGKFF. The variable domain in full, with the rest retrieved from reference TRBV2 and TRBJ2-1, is EPEVTQTPSHQVTQMGQEVILRCVPISNHLYFYWYRQILGQKVEFLVSFYNNEISEKSEIFDDQFSVERPDGSNFTLKIRSTKLEDSAMYFCANALRTGGKFFGPGTRLTVL.

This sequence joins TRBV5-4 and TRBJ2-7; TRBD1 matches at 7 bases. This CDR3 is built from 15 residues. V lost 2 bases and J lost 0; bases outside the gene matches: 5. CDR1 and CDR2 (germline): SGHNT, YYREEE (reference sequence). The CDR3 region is CASSFGQGVSYEQYF. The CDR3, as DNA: TGTGCCAGCAGCTTTGGGCAGGGGGTCTCCTACGAGCAGTACTTC.

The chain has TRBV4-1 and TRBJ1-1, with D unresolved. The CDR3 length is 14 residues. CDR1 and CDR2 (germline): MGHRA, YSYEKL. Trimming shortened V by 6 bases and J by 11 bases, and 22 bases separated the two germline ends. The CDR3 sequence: CASSNTPEPSTAFF. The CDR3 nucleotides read TGCGCCAGCAGTAACACACCCGAACCTTCAACGGCTTTCTTT.